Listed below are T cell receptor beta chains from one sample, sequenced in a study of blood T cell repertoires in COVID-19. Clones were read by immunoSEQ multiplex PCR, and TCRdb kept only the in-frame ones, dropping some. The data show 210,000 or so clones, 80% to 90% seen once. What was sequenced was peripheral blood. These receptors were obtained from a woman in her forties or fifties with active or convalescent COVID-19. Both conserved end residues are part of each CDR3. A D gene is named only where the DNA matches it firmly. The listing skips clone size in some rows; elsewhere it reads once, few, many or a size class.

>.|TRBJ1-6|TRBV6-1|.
TGTGCCAGCAGTGAGGCAGGGTACGATAGTTCACCCCTCCACTTT
CASSEAGYDSSPLHF
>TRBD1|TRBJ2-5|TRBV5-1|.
TGCGCCAGCAGCTTGATAACAGGGGGAGAGACCCAGTACTTC
CASSLITGGETQYF
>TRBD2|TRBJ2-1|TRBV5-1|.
TGCGCCAGCAGCTCCCTAGCGGGAGGGCCCTATGAGCAGTTCTTC
CASSSLAGGPYEQFF
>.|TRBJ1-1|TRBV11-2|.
TGTGCCAGCAGCCCCCAATTGGCCCACACTGAAGCTTTCTTT
CASSPQLAHTEAFF
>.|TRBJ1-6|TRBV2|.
TGTGCCAGCTATTTGACAGGAGGAAATTCACCCCTCCACTTT
CASYLTGGNSPLHF
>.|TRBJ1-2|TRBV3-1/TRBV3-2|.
TGTGCCAGCAGCCAAACGCCGGGAGGCAACTATGGCTACACCTTC
CASSQTPGGNYGYTF
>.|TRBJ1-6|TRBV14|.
TGTGCCAGCAGTTACAGGGCGGACAATTCACCCCTCCACTTT
CASSYRADNSPLHF
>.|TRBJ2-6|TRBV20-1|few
TGCAGTGCTAGTAACAGGGTCTCTGGGGCCAACGTCCTGACTTTC
CSASNRVSGANVLTF
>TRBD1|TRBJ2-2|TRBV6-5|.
TGTGCCAGCAGTTACTCAGGACAGGGGAACACCGGGGAGCTGTTTTTT
CASSYSGQGNTGELFF
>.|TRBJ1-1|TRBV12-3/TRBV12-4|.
TGTGCCAGCAGCCCCCGGGTTAATGAAGCTTTCTTT
CASSPRVNEAFF
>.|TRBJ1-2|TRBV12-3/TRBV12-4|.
TGTGCCAGTCGGGGGGCGGTGGGCTACACCTTC
CASRGAVGYTF
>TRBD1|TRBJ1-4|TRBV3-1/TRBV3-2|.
TGTGCCAGCAGCCTTAGGACAGGGTGGGATGAAAAACTGTTTTTT
CASSLRTGWDEKLFF
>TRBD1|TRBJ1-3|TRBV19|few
TGTGCCAGTAGAAGGGACAGTGGGGACACCATATATTTT
CASRRDSGDTIYF
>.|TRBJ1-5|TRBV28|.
TGTGCCAGCAGTTTTAATACAAGGGGATCCGGGCAGCCCCAGCATTTT
CASSFNTRGSGQPQHF
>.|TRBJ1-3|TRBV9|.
TGTGCCAGCAGCGTAGATTACAGGCCCTCTGGAAACACCATATATTTT
CASSVDYRPSGNTIYF
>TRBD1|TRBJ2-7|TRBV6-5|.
TGTGCCAGCAGTTTACAGGGGGAGGAGCAGTACTTC
CASSLQGEEQYF